The rows below give T cell receptor beta chains drawn from one sample of a study of cytomegalovirus exposure and HLA in healthy donors. Produced via immunoSEQ multiplex PCR; TCRdb's table is partial and in-frame only. This table has over 40,000 clones, around 87% appearing once. Sequencing was done on a sample of PBMCs. These receptors came from a woman aged 40 to 55 in good health and CMV-seropositive. CDR3s include the opening cysteine and the closing phenylalanine or tryptophan. A D gene is named only where the DNA matches it firmly. Size is omitted from some rows. Given values are once, few, many or a class for expanded clones.

TRBJ1-4 | - | TRBV6-1 | TRBD1 | CASGDRGFTNEKLFF | TGTGCCAGCGGGGACAGGGGATTTACTAATGAAAAACTGTTTTTT
TRBJ1-4 | - | TRBV4-1 | - | CASSIVTTNEKLFF | TGCGCCAGCAGCATAGTTACAACTAATGAAAAACTGTTTTTT
TRBJ2-3 | - | TRBV5-6 | - | CASSLWAYSTDTQYF | TGTGCCAGCAGCTTGTGGGCCTACAGCACAGATACGCAGTATTTT
TRBJ1-1 | - | TRBV19 | - | CASSTRGMNTEAFF | TGTGCCAGTAGTACCAGGGGAATGAACACTGAAGCTTTCTTT
TRBJ1-1 | - | TRBV5-8 | TRBD1 | CASSFGTGINTEAFF | TGTGCCAGCAGCTTCGGGACAGGGATCAACACTGAAGCTTTCTTT
TRBJ1-4 | - | TRBV6-5 | TRBD1 | CASRKGAGGPEKLFF | TGTGCCAGCAGGAAGGGGGCAGGGGGCCCTGAAAAACTGTTTTTT
TRBJ1-1 | once | TRBV28 | TRBD1 | CASSSRGQSVAFF | TGTGCCAGCAGCTCCAGGGGACAGTCTGTAGCTTTCTTT
TRBJ2-7 | - | TRBV5-1 | - | CASSLQRSGAYEQYF | TGCGCCAGCAGCTTGCAGCGTAGCGGAGCCTACGAGCAGTACTTC
TRBJ2-5 | - | TRBV30 | TRBD1 | CAFGQGETQYF | TGTGCCTTCGGACAGGGAGAGACCCAGTACTTC
TRBJ2-7 | - | TRBV19 | TRBD1 | CASSLTTGTGTYEQYF | TGTGCCAGTAGTCTTACCACCGGGACAGGTACCTACGAGCAGTACTTC
TRBJ1-2 | - | TRBV15 | - | CATSRDEGNYGYTF | TGTGCCACCAGCAGAGATGAGGGAAACTATGGCTACACCTTC
TRBJ2-1 | - | TRBV5-5 | - | CASTNQGQGHFEQFF | TGTGCCAGCACCAACCAGGGGCAGGGTCATTTTGAGCAGTTCTTC
TRBJ1-1 | - | TRBV30 | TRBD1 | CAWGGQAVTEAFF | TGTGCCTGGGGAGGACAGGCAGTAACTGAAGCTTTCTTT
TRBJ2-7 | once | TRBV30 | TRBD1 | CAWGKGQGAYEQYF | TGTGCCTGGGGGAAGGGACAGGGGGCTTACGAGCAGTACTTC
TRBJ1-2 | - | TRBV18 | - | CASSPALDSRYGYTF | TGTGCCAGCTCCCCTGCCCTGGACAGCCGCTATGGCTACACCTTC
TRBJ2-5 | few | TRBV16 | TRBD2 | CASSLLAGGGREQYF | TGTGCCAGCAGCTTACTAGCGGGAGGAGGTAGGGAGCAGTACTTC
TRBJ2-7 | - | TRBV28 | - | CASSYRTSYEQYF | TGTGCCAGCAGTTACCGGACAAGCTACGAGCAGTACTTC
TRBJ2-3 | - | TRBV11-3 | - | CASSLESTDTQYF | TGTGCCAGCAGCTTAGAGAGTACAGATACGCAGTATTTT
TRBJ2-7 | - | TRBV27 | - | CASSLGMLGEGEQYF | TGTGCCAGCAGTTTAGGCATGCTCGGAGAGGGCGAGCAGTACTTC
TRBJ2-7 | once | TRBV5-1 | TRBD2 | CASSLALTTSGVYEQYF | TGCGCCAGCAGCTTGGCCTTAACGACTAGCGGAGTTTACGAGCAGTACTTC
TRBJ1-1 | - | TRBV6-5 | - | CASSYLGGTEAFF | TGTGCCAGCAGTTACCTAGGGGGCACTGAAGCTTTCTTT
TRBJ1-2 | - | TRBV21-1 | - | CASSKVPGDYGYTF | TGTGCCAGCAGCAAAGTGCCGGGGGACTATGGCTACACCTTC
TRBJ1-2 | - | TRBV28 | - | CASTRGGTNYGYTF | TGTGCCAGCACTCGTGGTGGCACGAACTATGGCTACACCTTC
TRBJ2-7 | - | TRBV7-6 | TRBD2 | CASSLGAGGLAYEQYF | TGTGCCAGCAGCTTAGGGGCGGGAGGCCTTGCCTACGAGCAGTACTTC
TRBJ1-6 | once | TRBV11-2 | - | CASSFGGPNSPLHF | TGTGCCAGCAGCTTCGGGGGACCCAATTCACCCCTCCACTTT
TRBJ1-4 | - | TRBV27 | - | CASSPHGMPGPGGKLFF | TGTGCCAGCAGTCCCCACGGGATGCCGGGACCCGGGGGAAAACTGTTTTTT
TRBJ2-6 | - | TRBV18 | - | CASSQQGPTGANVLTF | TGTGCCAGCTCACAACAGGGTCCCACTGGGGCCAACGTCCTGACTTTC
TRBJ2-3 | - | TRBV6-1 | - | CASSATGHPNTDTQYF | TGTGCCAGCAGTGCCACAGGCCACCCTAACACAGATACGCAGTATTTT
TRBJ2-3 | - | TRBV28 | - | CASSLPLASLSTDTQYF | TGTGCCAGCAGTTTGCCCCTAGCGAGCCTAAGCACAGATACGCAGTATTTT
TRBJ2-5 | once | TRBV4-1 | TRBD2 | CASSQAGRGGQETQYF | TGCGCCAGCAGCCAAGCCGGACGGGGGGGACAAGAGACCCAGTACTTC
TRBJ2-3 | - | TRBV7-2 | - | CASSSRPGDTQYF | TGTGCCAGCAGCTCCCGTCCCGGAGATACGCAGTATTTT
TRBJ1-1 | few | TRBV11-2 | - | CASSRPTSGGNTEAFF | TGTGCCAGCAGCCGACCGACGTCGGGGGGGAACACTGAAGCTTTCTTT
TRBJ2-3 | - | TRBV2 | TRBD1 | CASRDRPGVGTDTQYF | TGTGCCAGTAGGGACAGACCAGGGGTTGGCACAGATACGCAGTATTTT
TRBJ2-4 | - | TRBV2 | - | CASSGGQGIAKNIQYF | TGTGCCAGCAGTGGAGGCCAGGGCATAGCCAAAAACATTCAGTACTTC
TRBJ1-2 | - | TRBV7-9 | - | CSSSDYRSNGYTF | TGTTCCAGCAGCGATTATCGGTCAAATGGCTACACCTTC
TRBJ1-2 | - | TRBV28 | - | CASMSGQSGYGYTF | TGTGCCAGCATGTCCGGACAGTCCGGGTATGGCTACACCTTC
TRBJ2-7 | once | TRBV28 | - | CASSLKGVSYEQYF | TGTGCCAGCAGTTTAAAGGGGGTGTCCTACGAGCAGTACTTC
TRBJ2-5 | - | TRBV6-5 | - | CASSSVYQETQYF | TGTGCCAGCAGTTCGGTATACCAAGAGACCCAGTACTTC
TRBJ1-2 | - | TRBV6-1 | - | CASSAEKAGGYTF | TGTGCCAGCAGTGCTGAGAAAGCAGGTGGCTACACCTTC
TRBJ1-5 | - | TRBV6-1 | TRBD1 | CASSDPGQGHQPQHF | TGTGCCAGCAGTGACCCAGGACAGGGCCATCAGCCCCAGCATTTT
TRBJ2-2 | - | TRBV7-3 | TRBD2 | CASSLAQLLTSGNTGELFF | TGTGCCAGCAGCTTAGCCCAACTACTGACTAGCGGGAACACCGGGGAGCTGTTTTTT
TRBJ2-2 | - | TRBV5-1 | TRBD1 | CASSPGDRGNTGELFF | TGCGCCAGCAGCCCGGGGGACAGGGGTAACACCGGGGAGCTGTTTTTT
TRBJ1-2 | - | TRBV6-5 | - | CASSYDTGIGSYGYTF | TGTGCCAGCAGTTACGATACAGGGATAGGGAGCTATGGCTACACCTTC
TRBJ1-5 | - | TRBV27 | TRBD1 | CASSFATGGNQPQHF | TGTGCCAGCAGTTTCGCGACAGGGGGGAATCAGCCCCAGCATTTT
TRBJ1-2 | once | TRBV19 | - | CASSTDTTQGGDYGYTF | TGTGCCAGTAGTACAGATACGACACAGGGTGGAGACTATGGCTACACCTTC
TRBJ1-2 | - | TRBV28 | TRBD1 | CASSLATGGHYGYTF | TGTGCCAGCAGTTTGGCAACAGGGGGCCACTATGGCTACACCTTC
TRBJ2-7 | - | TRBV5-1 | - | CASSLVGGEQYF | TGCGCCAGCAGCTTGGTGGGGGGAGAGCAGTACTTC
TRBJ2-7 | - | TRBV28 | - | CASSTYDSSPDEQYF | TGTGCCAGCAGTACCTACGACAGCAGCCCCGACGAGCAGTACTTC
TRBJ2-2 | - | TRBV28 | - | CASSHSTSLTGELFF | TGTGCCAGCAGCCACTCGACAAGTCTTACCGGGGAGCTGTTTTTT
TRBJ1-6 | - | TRBV27 | TRBD1 | CASSLGQGVFDSPLHF | TGTGCCAGCAGTTTGGGACAGGGGGTCTTTGATTCACCCCTCCACTTT
TRBJ1-2 | - | TRBV28 | - | CASSLAGGGPGDYGYTF | TGTGCCAGCAGTTTAGCCGGGGGGGGGCCCGGGGACTATGGCTACACCTTC
TRBJ2-1 | - | TRBV5-1 | TRBD2 | CASSPLAGDLNEQFF | TGCGCCAGCAGCCCATTAGCGGGAGATTTAAATGAGCAGTTCTTC
TRBJ2-7 | - | TRBV10-3 | TRBD1 | CASSRDRSSYEQYF | TGTGCCAGCAGTCGGGACAGGAGCTCCTACGAGCAGTACTTC
TRBJ1-2 | - | TRBV5-1 | TRBD1 | CASSLGQGVGYTF | TGCGCCAGCAGTCTGGGACAGGGGGTCGGCTACACCTTC
TRBJ2-3 | - | TRBV5-8 | - | CASSLGGPSTDTQYF | TGTGCCAGCAGCTTGGGTGGGCCCAGCACAGATACGCAGTATTTT
TRBJ1-5 | - | TRBV7-2 | - | CAGSSNSGREEPQHF | TGTGCCGGCAGCTCAAATAGTGGGAGAGAGGAGCCCCAGCATTTT
TRBJ1-1 | - | TRBV28 | - | CASKKSSDTEAFF | TGTGCCAGCAAAAAGTCCTCGGACACTGAAGCTTTCTTT